A single sample gave rise to the 8 T cell receptor beta chains below, sequenced in a study of blood T cell repertoires in COVID-19 (dated by TCRdb to about 2020). Libraries were made using the immunoSEQ multiplex PCR assay. As stored in TCRdb, this immuneACCESS dataset retains in-frame rearrangements with V and J assigned. A fraction of the clones does not appear; measured against another copy, unresolved V genes explain less than half of the discrepancy, and the remainder lacks a known reason. A total of about 80,000 clones appear in this sample, 75% to 95% of them only once. The ten largest clonotypes hold under 2% of the sample. Sequenced sample: peripheral blood. The origin of the receptors is a woman between 45 and 65 years old in a cohort sampled during active COVID-19.

This sequence joins TRBV28 and TRBJ2-5; 8 bases match TRBD1. V gave up 6 bases and J gave up 1 base; unmatched junction bases: 7. The CDR3 runs to 15 residues. CDR1 is MDHEN, CDR2 SYDVKM, per germline. The chain's CDR3 is CASRTGGNLQETQYF. Here the CDR3 DNA reads TGTGCCAGCAGAACAGGGGGAAACCTCCAAGAGACCCAGTACTTC.

V gene TRBV6-1 combines with J gene TRBJ2-7; 8 positions agree with TRBD2. The CDR3 is made up of 14 amino acids. The ends lost 3 bases at V and 6 bases at J; junction bases unmatched: 7. The germline gives CDR1 MNHNS, CDR2 SASEGT. CDR3 DNA sequence: TGTGCCAGCAGTGAGACCGGACTAGCCCTCGAGCAGTACTTC. Its protein product is CASSETGLALEQYF.

V and J are TRBV6-1 and TRBJ1-1; the D gene is possibly TRBD1 (6 bases). The germline V gene encodes CDR1 MNHNS and CDR2 SASEGT. Trimming removed 2 bases from V and 2 bases from J, with 9 bases in between. The CDR3 length is 14 residues. Here the CDR3 DNA reads TGTGCCAGCAGTGAAATGGACAGAAACACTGAAGCTTTCTTT. It codes for CASSEMDRNTEAFF.

The V call is TRBV29-1, the J call TRBJ2-1; 10 positions match TRBD2. This CDR3 has 12 amino acids. Germline trimming cut 2 bases from V and 15 bases from J; bases unmatched to any gene: 7. The germline CDR1 and CDR2 sequences are SQVTM and ANQGSEA. CDR3 region: CSVETSGTLRFF. The DNA for the CDR3 is TGCAGCGTTGAAACTAGCGGGACCCTTCGGTTCTTC.

V is TRBV6-5 and J is TRBJ2-7; the D is unclear. Per the germline V gene, CDR1 is MNHEY and CDR2 is SVGAGI. The CDR3 extends over 14 amino acids. V lost 2 bases to trimming and J lost 0 bases, with 8 bases between them. In DNA, the CDR3 is TGTGCCAGCAGTTACCGCCAGGCCTCCTACGAGCAGTACTTC. This codes for CASSYRQASYEQYF.

This chain uses TRBV7-3 with TRBJ2-3; 12 bases are shared with TRBD2. The germline gives CDR1 SGHTA, CDR2 FQGTGA. The V segment lost 4 bases and the J segment 0 bases; nucleotides outside the gene matches: 2. This CDR3 spans 16 amino acids. As DNA, the CDR3 is TGTGCCAGCAGCTCCGGACTAGCGGGAAGCACAGATACGCAGTATTTT. Translating gives CASSSGLAGSTDTQYF.

This chain connects TRBV10-2 to TRBJ1-2; D ambiguous. The CDR3 spans 20 residues. Looked up from germline, CDR1 is WSHSY and CDR2 is SAAADI. The ends were cut back, 11 bases at V and 4 bases at J, with 38 bases in the middle. CDR3 sequence: CAGHGETIDSHLARVYGYTF. The CDR3 region has the DNA TGCGCCGGCCATGGGGAGACAATAGACTCTCACTTAGCTAGGGTCTATGGCTACACCTTC.

This chain connects TRBV28 to TRBJ1-5, with D uncertain. Trimming pared 3 bases from V and 1 base from J, leaving 10 bases between. CDR1 MDHEN and CDR2 SYDVKM come from the germline V gene. The CDR3 length is 15 residues. As DNA, the CDR3 is TGTGCCAGCAGTTTGAGACTAGGGAGCAATCAGCCCCAGCATTTT. It specifies CASSLRLGSNQPQHF.